This T cell receptor (beta chain) was documented in a study of blood T cell repertoires in COVID-19. Looking at the study overall: Donors in the United States, Italy and Spain gave samples during acute or convalescent COVID-19.

In the source study's methods: From reference gene primer amplification, estimates of nucleated cell counts were derived. TCRdb's copy holds only in-frame clones and misses some; the assay was immunoSEQ multiplex PCR. D and trimming were read from the DNA, whereas the V and J calls and clone size are those reported in that table. The data hold about 180,000 clones, with about 88% observed a single time. Germline CDR1 and CDR2: SGDLS and YYNGEE. Trimming removed 2 bases from V and 2 bases from J; junction bases left unmatched: 5. The CDR3 has 16 residues. In terms of age and location, participants ranged from roughly 18 to 95 years and lived in about two dozen US areas. Cohort allocation depended upon clinical history that participants reported.

The sequence derives from a woman aged 40 to 49 with acute COVID-19. The chain links TRBV9 to TRBJ1-4, with 8 bases aligning to TRBD1. Sequencing used PBMCs or T cells enriched from blood (not recorded which). The CDR3 is CASSVRPGGTNEKLFF. The CDR3 region has the DNA TGTGCCAGCAGCGTTCGGCCAGGGGGCACTAATGAAAAACTGTTTTTT. The full variable domain, rest sourced from reference TRBV9 and TRBJ1-4, is DSGVTQTPKHLITATGQRVTLRCSPRSGDLSVYWYQQSLDQGLQFLIQYYNGEERAKGNILERFSAQQFPDLHSELNLSSLELGDSALYFCASSVRPGGTNEKLFFGSGTQLSVL.